These T cell receptor beta chains were read from a single sample in a study of neoadjuvant nivolumab and ipilimumab in lung cancer. TCRdb keeps only in-frame clones here, not all; method: immunoSEQ multiplex PCR. The table shows under 15,000 clones, with around two thirds occurring only once. The source was peripheral blood, collected after neoadjuvant nivolumab, alone or with ipilimumab, at or shortly before surgery. All receptors come from an adult with non-small cell lung cancer. The CDR3 runs from the conserved cysteine through the conserved F or W. A D gene is named only where the DNA matches it firmly. The listing skips clone size in some rows; elsewhere it reads once, few, many or a size class.

j_call,v_call,cdr3_length,d_call,clone_size,cdr3_nt,cdr3_aa
TRBJ1-2,TRBV30,13,NA,NA,TGTGCCTGGGGTCTCGGGGGGCTTAGGGGCTACACCTTC,CAWGLGGLRGYTF
TRBJ2-5,TRBV5-4,15,TRBD2,few,TGTGCCAGCAGCGTTAGAGGAGCGGGAGCAGAGACCCAGTACTTC,CASSVRGAGAETQYF
TRBJ2-7,TRBV25-1,12,NA,NA,TGTGCCAGCCGGGGTGGCTCCTACGAGCAGTACTTC,CASRGGSYEQYF
TRBJ2-1,TRBV4-2,16,NA,NA,TGTGCCAGCAGCCAAGCATTGGGGACTCATGTCAATGAGCAGTTCTTC,CASSQALGTHVNEQFF
TRBJ2-6,TRBV11-3,17,TRBD1,NA,TGTGCCAGCAGCTCCGGGACAGGGGGTGCTGGGGCCAACGTCCTGACTTTC,CASSSGTGGAGANVLTF
TRBJ2-7,TRBV5-5,15,TRBD2,NA,TGTGCCAGCAGCCTCTACACTAGCGGCTCCTACGAGCAGTACTTC,CASSLYTSGSYEQYF
TRBJ2-5,TRBV11-3,14,NA,NA,TGTGCCAGCAGCTTAGTAAGGACAGTAGAGACCCAGTACTTC,CASSLVRTVETQYF
TRBJ1-2,TRBV10-3,13,TRBD1,few,TGTGCCATCACCCTCGACAGGGACTATGGCTACACCTTC,CAITLDRDYGYTF
TRBJ1-5,TRBV9,15,TRBD1,NA,TGTGCCAGCAGCGTAGGAGGACAGGGAAACCAGCCCCAGCATTTT,CASSVGGQGNQPQHF
TRBJ2-1,TRBV7-2,17,TRBD2,once,TGTGCCAGCAGCCCGTCCCGGGGTAGCGGGAGAGGCAATGAGCAGTTCTTC,CASSPSRGSGRGNEQFF
TRBJ1-5,TRBV7-2,15,NA,NA,TGTGCCAGCAGCTTAGTGTGGGACATGGGTCAGCCCCAGCATTTT,CASSLVWDMGQPQHF
TRBJ2-3,TRBV29-1,13,TRBD2,NA,TGCAGCGAAGGTTGGGGGAGGGTGGATACGCAGTATTTT,CSEGWGRVDTQYF
TRBJ1-2,TRBV5-1,14,TRBD1,NA,TGCGCCAGCAGCTGGGGACAGGGAGAATATGGCTACACCTTC,CASSWGQGEYGYTF
TRBJ1-1,TRBV4-1,14,TRBD1,NA,TGCGCCAGCAGCTCCCGGGACAGGGGTTCTGAAGCTTTCTTT,CASSSRDRGSEAFF
TRBJ1-2,TRBV18,13,NA,NA,TGTGCCAGCTCGGAGAGCAGGGACGATGGCTACACCTTC,CASSESRDDGYTF
TRBJ2-7,TRBV6-5,15,NA,NA,TGTGCCAGCGGACGCGGTTTTATCTCGGGGTACGAGCAGTACTTC,CASGRGFISGYEQYF
TRBJ2-5,TRBV2,13,NA,NA,TGTGCCAGCAGCGGACAGAGCGGCGAGACCCAGTACTTC,CASSGQSGETQYF
TRBJ2-2,TRBV18,17,NA,NA,TGTGCCAGCTCACTAACTTTAGGAGGGACTGGTGGCGGGGAGCTGTTTTTT,CASSLTLGGTGGGELFF
TRBJ1-2,TRBV29-1,13,NA,NA,TGCAGCGCCGATAGTACACGGAACTATGGCTACACCTTC,CSADSTRNYGYTF
TRBJ2-7,TRBV11-3,14,NA,NA,TGTGCCAGCAGCTTAAATAGGGGTAGCTACGAGCAGTACTTC,CASSLNRGSYEQYF
TRBJ1-1,TRBV6-5,14,NA,few,TGTGCCAGCAGTTACACCCGGACGGGCGGGGAGGCTTTCTTT,CASSYTRTGGEAFF
TRBJ1-5,TRBV4-1,12,NA,NA,TGCGCCAGGCAGCACCCGACGGGGCCCCAGCATTTT,CARQHPTGPQHF
TRBJ2-5,TRBV5-4,13,NA,NA,TGTGCCAGCAGCTTCAGGGCTGTGGAGACCCAGTACTTC,CASSFRAVETQYF
TRBJ1-2,TRBV18,14,TRBD1,NA,TGTGCCAGCTCACCACGGCAGGGGGCAAAGGGCTACACCTTC,CASSPRQGAKGYTF
TRBJ2-2,TRBV9,15,TRBD2,NA,TGTGCCAGCAGCGTAGATCCTAGCGGTTCCGGGGAGCTGTTTTTT,CASSVDPSGSGELFF
TRBJ2-5,TRBV7-2,16,TRBD2,NA,TGTGCCAGCAGCCCCAGGACTAGCGGTATGGGAGAGACCCAGTACTTC,CASSPRTSGMGETQYF
TRBJ2-7,TRBV7-9,17,TRBD2,NA,TGTGCCAGCAGTCCCACCGTTTTGGGACTAGGACAATACGAGCAGTACTTC,CASSPTVLGLGQYEQYF
TRBJ1-2,TRBV29-1,13,NA,NA,TGCAGCGTTGAAGATCCGGGTCGCTATGGCTACACCTTC,CSVEDPGRYGYTF
TRBJ1-1,TRBV11-3,13,NA,few,TGTGCCAGCAGCTTCTCCGTGAACACTGAAGCTTTCTTT,CASSFSVNTEAFF
TRBJ2-7,TRBV4-1,15,TRBD2,NA,TGCGCCAGCAGCCAAGATCGAGGACTAGCCGGCGAGCAGTACTTC,CASSQDRGLAGEQYF
TRBJ2-7,TRBV5-4,17,TRBD2,NA,TGTGCCAGCAGCTTGAGACTAGCGGGTGATAGCTCCTACGAGCAGTACTTC,CASSLRLAGDSSYEQYF
TRBJ1-2,TRBV18,14,NA,NA,TGTGCCACCTGGGGAGACAACTCTAACTATGGCTACACCTTC,CATWGDNSNYGYTF
TRBJ1-1,TRBV13,13,NA,NA,TGTGCCAGTACCAGGGGAGGAAGGACTGAAGCTTTCTTT,CASTRGGRTEAFF
TRBJ1-1,TRBV5-1,14,NA,NA,TGCGCCAGCAGCTTATTTGGACAGAACACTGAAGCTTTCTTT,CASSLFGQNTEAFF
TRBJ1-2,TRBV29-1,13,NA,NA,TGCAGCGTTGTAAAAGGGGATAACTATGGCTACACCTTC,CSVVKGDNYGYTF
TRBJ2-2,TRBV7-3,16,NA,NA,TGTGCCAGCAGCCCCCTAATCGGACAGAACACCGGGGAGCTGTTTTTT,CASSPLIGQNTGELFF
TRBJ2-3,TRBV29-1,14,TRBD2,NA,TGCAGCGTTCAGACTAGCGGGACACACGATACGCAGTATTTT,CSVQTSGTHDTQYF
TRBJ2-7,TRBV14,12,NA,NA,TGTGCCAGCAGCCTAAGGGGCTACGAGCAGTACTTC,CASSLRGYEQYF
TRBJ2-7,TRBV11-3,15,TRBD2,few,TGTGCCAGCAGCTTAGAAGCTAGCGGGACCTACGAGCAGTACTTC,CASSLEASGTYEQYF
TRBJ2-1,TRBV27,15,TRBD2,once,TGTGCCAGCAGACTAGCGGGAGGTTCATACAATGAGCAGTTCTTC,CASRLAGGSYNEQFF
TRBJ1-1,TRBV29-1,12,NA,NA,TGCAGCGTTGAAGAGGTGAACACTGAAGCTTTCTTT,CSVEEVNTEAFF